This paragraph covers one T cell receptor (beta chain) sequence. Its antigen is currently unknown. This entry belongs to a study of T-cell memory formation after mild COVID-19. Study overall: Most TCR clusters belonged to a single donor. Points from the study as a whole: Contracting CD8+ clones were enriched in EMRA, CD4+ mainly in CM and EM. Contracting clones from day 15 to 85 showed balanced CD4/CD8; later expanders favored CD4+.

The TCR alpha and TCR beta cDNA libraries, bearing sample barcodes and UMIs, were generated by 5'RACE using constant-segment primers. TCRdb reprocessed the 5' RACE reads with MiXCR, giving one entry per CDR3 protein. The repertoire holds over 300,000 distinct CDR3 sequences, with 20% to 25% as singletons. The CDR3 is made up of 13 amino acids. The V segment lost 4 bases and the J segment 4 bases; nucleotides outside the gene matches: 2. CDR1 and CDR2 (germline): SQVTM, ANQGSEA. The sample was PBMCs or a T cell subset sorted from them (not recorded which). This receptor was obtained from a man between 18 and 35 years old who had mild COVID-19 (a few samples of this study predate the infection). Cell type and time point are not known. V is TRBV29-1 and J is TRBJ2-1; 9 bases align to TRBD2. The CDR3 is CSVGSGGYNEQFF. The CDR3 bases are TGCAGCGTTGGTAGCGGGGGATACAATGAGCAGTTCTTC.